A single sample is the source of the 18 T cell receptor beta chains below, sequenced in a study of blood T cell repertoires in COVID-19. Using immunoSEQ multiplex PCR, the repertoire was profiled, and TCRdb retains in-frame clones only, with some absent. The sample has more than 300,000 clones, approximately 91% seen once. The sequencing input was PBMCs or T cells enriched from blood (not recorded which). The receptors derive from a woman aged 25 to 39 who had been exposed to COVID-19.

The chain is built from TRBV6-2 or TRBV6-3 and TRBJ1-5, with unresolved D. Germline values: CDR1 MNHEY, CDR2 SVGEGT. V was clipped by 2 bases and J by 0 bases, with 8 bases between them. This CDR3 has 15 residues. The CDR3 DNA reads TGTGCCAGCAGTTACAGGCGGGATAGCAATCAGCCCCAGCATTTT. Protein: CASSYRRDSNQPQHF.

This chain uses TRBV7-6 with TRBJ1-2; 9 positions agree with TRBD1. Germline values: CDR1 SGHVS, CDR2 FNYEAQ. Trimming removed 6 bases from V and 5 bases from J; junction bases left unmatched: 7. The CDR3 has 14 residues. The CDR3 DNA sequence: TGTGCCAGCAGGCCTACAGGGGGCGAATATGGCTACACCTTC. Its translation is CASRPTGGEYGYTF.

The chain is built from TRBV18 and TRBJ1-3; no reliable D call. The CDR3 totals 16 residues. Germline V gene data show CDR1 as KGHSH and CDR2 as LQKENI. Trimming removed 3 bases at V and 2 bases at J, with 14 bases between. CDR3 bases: TGTGCCAGCTCACCCCTGGGTGAGGGTACTGGAAACACCATATATTTT. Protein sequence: CASSPLGEGTGNTIYF.

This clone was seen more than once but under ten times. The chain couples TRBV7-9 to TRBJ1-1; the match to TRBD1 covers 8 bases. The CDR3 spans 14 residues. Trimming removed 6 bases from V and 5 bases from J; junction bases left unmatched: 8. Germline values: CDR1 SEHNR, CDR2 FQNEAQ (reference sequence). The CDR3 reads CASSLGQGWTEAFF. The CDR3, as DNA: TGTGCCAGCAGTCTTGGACAGGGCTGGACTGAAGCTTTCTTT.

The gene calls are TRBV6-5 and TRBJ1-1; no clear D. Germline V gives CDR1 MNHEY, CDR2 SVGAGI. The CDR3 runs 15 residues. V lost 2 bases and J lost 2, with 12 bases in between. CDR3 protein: CASSYGRSGNTEAFF. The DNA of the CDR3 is TGTGCCAGCAGTTACGGGAGGAGTGGAAACACTGAAGCTTTCTTT.

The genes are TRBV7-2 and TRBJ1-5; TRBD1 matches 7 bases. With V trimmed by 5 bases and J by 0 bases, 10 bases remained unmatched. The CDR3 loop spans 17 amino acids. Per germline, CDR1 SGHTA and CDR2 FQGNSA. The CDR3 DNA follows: TGTGCCAGCAGCCAAACGACAGGGCGGAGTAGCAATCAGCCCCAGCATTTT. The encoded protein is CASSQTTGRSSNQPQHF.

The CDR3 loop reads CASRGALKTGEETQYF. The CDR3 DNA reads as TGTGCCAGCAGGGGGGCCCTAAAGACAGGGGAAGAGACCCAGTACTTC. This chain joins TRBV5-6 and TRBJ2-5; TRBD1 matches at 8 bases. The CDR3 sequence is 16 residues long. V shed 5 bases, J shed 3 bases, and the junction held 12 bases outside the gene matches. CDR1 and CDR2 from the germline V gene are SGHDT and YYEEEE.

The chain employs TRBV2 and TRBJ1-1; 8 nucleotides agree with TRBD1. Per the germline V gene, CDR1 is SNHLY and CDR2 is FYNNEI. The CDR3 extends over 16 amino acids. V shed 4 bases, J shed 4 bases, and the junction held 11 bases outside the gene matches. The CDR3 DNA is TGTGCCAGCAGTGCCCGAACGGACAGGGCCGGCACTGAAGCTTTCTTT. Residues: CASSARTDRAGTEAFF.

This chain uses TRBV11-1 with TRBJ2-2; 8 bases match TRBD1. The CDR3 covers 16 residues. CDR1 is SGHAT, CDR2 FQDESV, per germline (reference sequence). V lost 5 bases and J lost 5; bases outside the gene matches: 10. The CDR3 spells CASSPIARGLTGELFF. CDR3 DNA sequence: TGTGCCAGCAGCCCCATAGCCAGGGGGCTAACCGGGGAGCTGTTTTTT.

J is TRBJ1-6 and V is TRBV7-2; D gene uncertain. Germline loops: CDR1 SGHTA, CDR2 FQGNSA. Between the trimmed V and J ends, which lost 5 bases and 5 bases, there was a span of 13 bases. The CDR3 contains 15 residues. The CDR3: CASSTRQDHNSPLHF. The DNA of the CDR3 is TGTGCCAGCAGCACAAGGCAGGATCATAATTCACCCCTCCACTTT.

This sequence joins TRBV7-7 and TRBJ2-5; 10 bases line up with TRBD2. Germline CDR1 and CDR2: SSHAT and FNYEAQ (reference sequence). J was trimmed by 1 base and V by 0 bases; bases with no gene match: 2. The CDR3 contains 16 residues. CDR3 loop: CASSLAIAGGQETQYF. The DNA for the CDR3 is TGTGCCAGCAGCTTAGCGATAGCGGGGGGCCAAGAGACCCAGTACTTC.

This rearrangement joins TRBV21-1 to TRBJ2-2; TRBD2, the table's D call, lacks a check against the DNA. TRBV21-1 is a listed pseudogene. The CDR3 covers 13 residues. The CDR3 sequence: CASSKRDTGELFF. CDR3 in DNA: TGTGCCAGCAGCAAACGGGATACCGGGGAGCTGTTTTTT.

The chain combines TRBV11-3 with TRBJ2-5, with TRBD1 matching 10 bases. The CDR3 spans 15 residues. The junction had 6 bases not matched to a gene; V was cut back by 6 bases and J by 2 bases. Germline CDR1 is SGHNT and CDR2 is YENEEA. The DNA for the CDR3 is TGTGCCAGCAGTCGAGGACAGGGGGGACAAGAGACCCAGTACTTC. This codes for CASSRGQGGQETQYF.

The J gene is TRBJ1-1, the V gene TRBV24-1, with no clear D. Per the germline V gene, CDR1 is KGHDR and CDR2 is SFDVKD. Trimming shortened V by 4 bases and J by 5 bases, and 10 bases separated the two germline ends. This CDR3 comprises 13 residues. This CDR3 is CATSDSAGTEAFF. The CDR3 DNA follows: TGTGCCACCAGTGACTCCGCCGGGACTGAAGCTTTCTTT.

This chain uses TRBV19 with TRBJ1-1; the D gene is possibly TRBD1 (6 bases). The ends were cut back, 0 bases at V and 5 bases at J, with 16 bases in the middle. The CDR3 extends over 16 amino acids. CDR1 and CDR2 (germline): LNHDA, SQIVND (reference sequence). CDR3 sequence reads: CASSIDHRAGNTEAFF. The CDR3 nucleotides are TGTGCCAGTAGTATAGACCACAGGGCTGGGAATACTGAAGCTTTCTTT.

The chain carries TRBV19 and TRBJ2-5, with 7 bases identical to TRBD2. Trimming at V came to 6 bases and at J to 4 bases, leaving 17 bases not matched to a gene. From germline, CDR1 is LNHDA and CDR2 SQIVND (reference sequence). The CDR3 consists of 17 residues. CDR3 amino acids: CASSRAGRLSGGETQYF. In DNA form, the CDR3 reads TGTGCCAGTAGCCGAGCGGGGAGGCTCTCTGGAGGAGAGACCCAGTACTTC.

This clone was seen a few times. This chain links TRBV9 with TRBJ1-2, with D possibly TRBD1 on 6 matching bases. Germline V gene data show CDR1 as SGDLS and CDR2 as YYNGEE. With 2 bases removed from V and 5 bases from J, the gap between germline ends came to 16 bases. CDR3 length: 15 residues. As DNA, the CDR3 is TGTGCCAGCAGCGTCCTCAGTGGGGGCGCTTATGGCTACACCTTC. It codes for CASSVLSGGAYGYTF.

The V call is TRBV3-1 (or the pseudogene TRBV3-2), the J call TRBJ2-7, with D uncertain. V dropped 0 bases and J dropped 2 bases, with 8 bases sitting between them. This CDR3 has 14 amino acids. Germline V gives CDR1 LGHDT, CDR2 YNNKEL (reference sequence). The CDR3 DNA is TGTGCCAGCAGCCAAGATCCACTTACCTACGAGCAGTACTTC. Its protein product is CASSQDPLTYEQYF.